The clone carrying this T cell receptor (beta chain) was counted many times. This CDR3 comprises 16 residues. J lost 1 base, V lost 2 bases, and 1 base had no gene match. Germline CDR1 reads SGDLS; CDR2 reads YYNGEE. The data derive from a study of T cells after posttransplantation cyclophosphamide. The assay was immunoSEQ multiplex PCR, and TCRdb's table has in-frame clones only and misses some. Altogether 44,000 or so clones were found in the sample, and no singletons occur. The rearrangement uses TRBV9 and TRBJ2-3; 13 nucleotides agree with TRBD2. Sequencing input: PBMCs. The sequence was obtained from a man between 35 and 55 years old in good health, CMV-negative, and a related stem cell transplant donor. The CDR3 loop is CASSVGLAGGTDTQYF. The CDR3 bases are TGTGCCAGCAGCGTTGGACTAGCGGGAGGCACAGATACGCAGTATTTT.